What follows are 18 T cell receptor beta chains derived from one specimen sequenced in a study of T cell responses to AZD1222 COVID-19 vaccine (dated by TCRdb to the early 2020s). This sample's time point label indicates: about 28 days (+/-7) after the second vaccine dose. The method behind the library was the immunoSEQ multiplex PCR assay. TCRdb provides this immuneACCESS table in a form limited to in-frame rearrangements. Some clones are lacking; in checked studies, under half of them reflect an unresolved V gene, and why the rest are absent is not known. This sample has around 200,000 clones in its table, and around nine tenths of those were observed once. More than 25% of the sample belongs to the ten largest clones. The sequencing used peripheral blood, collected 28 days after the second AZD1222 dose. Receptors were obtained from an adult who received the AZD1222 COVID-19 vaccine.

The J gene is TRBJ1-6, the V gene TRBV4-2; D might be TRBD1 (6 bases). Between the trimmed V and J ends, which lost 3 bases and 3 bases, there was a span of 12 bases. The germline V gene has CDR1 LGHNA and CDR2 YNFKEQ. The CDR3 is 16 amino acids. Here the CDR3 DNA reads TGTGCCAGCAGCCACTCCGGGGGCGGCTATAATTCACCCCTCCACTTT. Protein product: CASSHSGGGYNSPLHF.

This clone has a single count. A junction end diverges from the germline sequence, so it may reflect a read error. The chain uses TRBV7-7 and TRBJ1-2; TRBD1 might be the D (6 bases). This CDR3 region has 17 residues. CDR1 is SSHAT, CDR2 FNYEAQ, per germline (reference sequence). The CDR3 protein is CASSLLPGQSKVYGYTF. In nucleotides, the CDR3 is TGTGCTAGCAGCTTACTCCCTGGACAGTCCAAGGTCTATGGCTACACCTTC.

This chain uses TRBV28 with TRBJ2-7; the D gene is possibly TRBD2 (6 bases). V lost 0 bases, J lost 6 bases, and 12 bases lay in between. This CDR3 contains 14 residues. Germline V CDR1 and CDR2: MDHEN, SYDVKM. CDR3 bases: TGTGCCAGCAGTTTATGCATCTGGGGAGGCGAGCAGTACTTC. Its protein is CASSLCIWGGEQYF.

This clone was found once. The chain carries TRBV7-9 and TRBJ2-2; D possibly uses TRBD1 or TRBD2 (5 bases each). This CDR3 spans 15 amino acids. Trimming removed 5 bases at V and 6 bases at J, with 16 bases between. CDR1 is SEHNR and CDR2 is FQNEAQ in the germline V gene (reference sequence). The CDR3 DNA is TGTGCCAGCAGCCAGGACTCCCGGGGCCCCGGGGAGCTGTTTTTT. It is translated as CASSQDSRGPGELFF.

The chain uses TRBV24-1 and TRBJ1-5; 8 positions agree with TRBD1. The CDR3 has 16 residues. CDR1 and CDR2 (germline): KGHDR, SFDVKD. With V trimmed by 5 bases and J by 4 bases, 9 bases remained unmatched. The CDR3 bases are TGTGCCACCAGTGCCCGAGGACAGGGAATGAATCAGCCCCAGCATTTT. As protein: CATSARGQGMNQPQHF.

The table lists this clone with a count of one. The chain couples TRBV9 to TRBJ1-4; D not certain. The ends were cut back, 4 bases at V and 0 bases at J, with 4 bases in the middle. Germline CDR1 is SGDLS and CDR2 is YYNGEE. The CDR3 covers 13 residues. The CDR3 DNA follows: TGTGCCAGCAGCCGGTCAACTAATGAAAAACTGTTTTTT. Protein product: CASSRSTNEKLFF.

J is TRBJ2-7 and V is TRBV29-1; possible D gene TRBD1, 6 bases. Between the trimmed V and J ends, which lost 4 bases and 2 bases, there was a span of 12 bases. Germline values: CDR1 SQVTM, CDR2 ANQGSEA. This CDR3 has 13 amino acids. The CDR3 reads CSVAGRGTYEQYF. The CDR3 nucleotides read TGCAGCGTTGCGGGCAGGGGTACCTACGAGCAGTACTTC.

The chain is built from TRBV24-1 and TRBJ2-2, with 10 bases matching TRBD2. With V trimmed by 10 bases and J by 7 bases, 2 bases remained unmatched. The CDR3 covers 12 residues. Germline CDR1 reads KGHDR; CDR2 reads SFDVKD. Here the CDR3 reads CATSGGHGELFF. CDR3 nucleotides: TGTGCCACTAGCGGGGGGCACGGGGAGCTGTTTTTT.

The chain joins TRBV7-6 to TRBJ2-5; 12 bases line up with TRBD2. In germline, CDR1 is SGHVS, CDR2 FNYEAQ. Germline trimming cut 4 bases from V and 3 bases from J; bases unmatched to any gene: 3. The CDR3 extends over 15 amino acids. The CDR3 protein is CASSSRTSGEETQYF. The CDR3 region has the DNA TGTGCCAGCAGCTCCCGGACTAGCGGGGAAGAGACCCAGTACTTC.

The chain carries TRBV19 and TRBJ1-5; 8 positions agree with TRBD1. V trimming: 5 bases; J trimming: 5 bases; junction bases outside the gene matches: 5. Germline loops: CDR1 LNHDA, CDR2 SQIVND (reference sequence). This CDR3 has 14 residues. CDR3 nucleotides: TGTGCCAGTAGTCTCTACAGGGGGGATCAGCCCCAGCATTTT. Protein product: CASSLYRGDQPQHF.

This clone was detected only once. The CDR3 bases are TGTGCCAGCAGTTGGGGACAGGGCACCGGGGAGCTGTTTTTT. Its translation is CASSWGQGTGELFF. The chain carries TRBV27 and TRBJ2-2; TRBD1 aligns across 9 bases. Germline lookup yields CDR1 MNHEY and CDR2 SMNVEV (reference sequence). The CDR3 has 14 residues. J lost 4 bases, V lost 4 bases, and 1 base had no gene match.

The J gene is TRBJ2-1, the V gene TRBV4-2; 7 bases are a match to TRBD2. Germline V gene sequence: CDR1 LGHNA, CDR2 YNFKEQ. The ends lost 4 bases at V and 4 bases at J; junction bases unmatched: 7. The CDR3 spans 15 residues. CDR3 sequence (DNA): TGTGCCAGCAGCCGTCCGGGACTAACATACAATGAGCAGTTCTTC. Translated, it gives CASSRPGLTYNEQFF.

The genes are TRBV6-6 and TRBJ2-7; D is possibly TRBD2 (5 bases). In germline, CDR1 is MNHNY, CDR2 SVGAGI (reference sequence). The germline V and J ends were trimmed by 5 bases and 0 bases, with 20 bases remaining between them. The CDR3 has 17 residues. The CDR3 DNA is TGTGCCAGCAGTCGCCGGCGAGGGATTCGGAGCTCCTACGAGCAGTACTTC. Residues: CASSRRRGIRSSYEQYF.

This clone has a single count. This rearrangement joins TRBV5-1 to TRBJ2-7, with D possibly TRBD2 on 6 matching bases. There are 14 residues in the CDR3. Trimming left V 1 base short and J 5 bases short, with 13 bases between. Germline V lookup: CDR1 SGHRS, CDR2 YFSETQ. DNA for the CDR3: TGCGCCAGCAGCTTGAATCCCGGCGGGGACGAGCAGTACTTC. Its protein product is CASSLNPGGDEQYF.

V gene TRBV7-6 combines with J gene TRBJ2-7, with 12 bases identical to TRBD2. Unmatched junction bases numbered 12, after V lost 4 bases and J lost 5 bases. The CDR3 covers 17 residues. Germline V gene sequence: CDR1 SGHVS, CDR2 FNYEAQ. The CDR3 region is CASSSTKASGRADEQYF. DNA for the CDR3: TGTGCCAGCAGCTCAACAAAGGCTAGCGGGAGGGCAGACGAGCAGTACTTC.

The genes are TRBV30 and TRBJ1-5, with D unclear. The V gene lost 0 bases and the J gene lost 4 bases, with 10 bases spanning the gap. This CDR3 is 14 amino acids long. Germline assignment: CDR1 GTSNPN and CDR2 SVGIG (reference sequence). CDR3 nucleotide sequence: TGTGCCTGGAGTGTAAGCGGGCAGAATCAGCCCCAGCATTTT. Residues: CAWSVSGQNQPQHF.

The chain has TRBV19 and TRBJ1-5; TRBD1 aligns across 10 bases. Germline values: CDR1 LNHDA, CDR2 SQIVND (reference sequence). The CDR3 spans 15 residues. Losses at the gene ends were 7 bases for V and 9 bases for J; bases not matched to a gene: 12. CDR3 in DNA: TGTGCCAGTACCAGGGACAGGGGATTGATAATGCCCCAGCATTTT. It translates to CASTRDRGLIMPQHF.

This chain links TRBV14 with TRBJ2-1; 9 bases agree with TRBD1. The CDR3 has 16 amino acids. Germline CDR1 reads SGHDN; CDR2 reads FVKESK. J gave up 4 bases and V 5 bases, and 9 bases lay outside the gene matches. The CDR3 loop is CASSVGGQGPYNEQFF. CDR3 DNA: TGTGCCAGCAGCGTAGGGGGACAGGGCCCTTACAATGAGCAGTTCTTC.